This is a list of T cell receptor beta chains from one sample in a study of shared clonotypes between healthy human individuals. Sequencing used immunoSEQ multiplex PCR; TCRdb keeps in-frame clones, though not all of them. The data hold more than 200,000 clones, with 50% to 80% observed a single time. The sequenced sample consisted of memory CD4+ T cells sorted from blood. These receptors were collected from a man in his thirties or forties in good health. Both conserved end residues are part of each CDR3. D genes are given only for firm matches. Clone size appears in some rows only: once, few, many, or a class for an expanded clone.

D	V	J	size	CDR3	DNA
.	TRBV6-5	TRBJ2-7	many	CASSYSRRTMEEQYF	TGTGCCAGCAGTTACTCGAGGAGGACCATGGAAGAGCAGTACTTC
.	TRBV19	TRBJ1-5	few	CASSMKAGVGGNQPQHF	TGTGCCAGTAGTATGAAGGCAGGGGTTGGGGGCAATCAGCCCCAGCATTTT
.	TRBV2	TRBJ2-2	many	CASNGGNTGELFF	TGTGCCAGCAATGGGGGGAACACCGGGGAGCTGTTTTTT
.	TRBV7-8	TRBJ2-3	few	CASSSPTDTQYF	TGTGCCAGCAGCTCCCCCACAGATACGCAGTATTTT
TRBD2	TRBV19	TRBJ2-1	few	CASSMTSGRSSYNEQFF	TGTGCCAGTAGCATGACTAGCGGGAGGAGCTCCTACAATGAGCAGTTCTTC
TRBD2	TRBV7-8	TRBJ2-2	.	CASSLEFSGSKTGELFF	TGTGCCAGCAGCTTAGAATTTAGCGGGAGTAAAACCGGGGAGCTGTTTTTT
.	TRBV25-1	TRBJ2-5	.	CASTPPRVRNQETQYF	TGTGCCAGCACCCCCCCCAGGGTGAGAAACCAAGAGACCCAGTACTTC
TRBD2	TRBV2	TRBJ2-3	.	CASSQLAGGRNTQYF	TGTGCCAGCAGTCAACTAGCGGGAGGCCGAAATACGCAGTATTTT
.	TRBV28	TRBJ2-2	few	CANTGELFF	TGTGCCAACACCGGGGAGCTGTTTTTT
.	TRBV5-1	TRBJ2-2	.	CASSHGEHRGAVF	TGCGCCAGCAGTCATGGAGAACACCGGGGAGCTGTTTTT
.	TRBV7-8	TRBJ2-7	.	CASSFRKRDEQYF	TGTGCCAGCAGCTTCCGCAAGAGGGACGAGCAGTACTTC
TRBD1	TRBV5-1	TRBJ2-1	.	CASSLVGGGRNYNEQFF	TGCGCCAGCAGCTTGGTAGGGGGCGGTAGGAACTACAATGAGCAGTTCTTC
.	TRBV28	TRBJ1-4	.	CASGYEKLFF	TGTGCCAGCGGATATGAAAAACTGTTTTTT
.	TRBV7-9	TRBJ2-7	many	CASSLSLTYEQYF	TGTGCCAGCAGCTTATCCCTAACCTACGAGCAGTACTTC
TRBD2	TRBV28	TRBJ2-5	once	CASSGPSGMGTQYF	TGTGCCAGCAGCGGACCTAGCGGGATGGGGACCCAGTACTTC
.	TRBV5-1	TRBJ1-2	.	CASALESPNYGYTF	TGCGCCAGCGCCCTGGAGAGCCCTAACTATGGCTACACCTTC
TRBD2	TRBV15	TRBJ2-1	.	CATSKGLAGIQDEQFF	TGTGCCACCAGCAAAGGACTAGCGGGAATCCAGGATGAGCAGTTCTTC
TRBD1	TRBV27	TRBJ2-7	few	CASSFRPRGTGALEQYF	TGTGCCAGCAGTTTCCGACCGCGCGGGACAGGGGCACTCGAGCAGTACTTC
.	TRBV11-2	TRBJ2-3	few	CASSLGILAASTDTQYF	TGTGCCAGCAGCTTAGGGATTCTAGCAGCGAGCACAGATACGCAGTATTTT
.	TRBV2	TRBJ2-5	few	CASSHFEETQYF	TGTGCCAGCAGCCACTTTGAGGAGACCCAGTACTTC
TRBD1	TRBV5-8	TRBJ2-5	.	CASIWDSLQETQYF	TGTGCCAGCATATGGGACAGCCTCCAAGAGACCCAGTACTTC
TRBD1	TRBV19	TRBJ2-3	.	CASKDRATDTQYF	TGTGCCAGTAAGGACAGGGCCACAGATACGCAGTATTTT
TRBD1	TRBV11-2	TRBJ2-7	.	CASSIRQGSYEQYF	TGTGCCAGCAGCATTAGACAGGGATCCTACGAGCAGTACTTC
.	TRBV5-6	TRBJ1-1	.	CASSEAGAYTEAFF	TGTGCCAGCAGCGAAGCGGGGGCCTACACTGAAGCTTTCTTT
.	TRBV6-6	TRBJ2-1	.	CASSYGDLSYNEQFF	TGTGCCAGCAGTTACGGGGACTTGTCCTACAATGAGCAGTTCTTC
.	TRBV28	TRBJ2-7	.	CASSLIGRDYEQYF	TGTGCCAGCAGTTTAATTGGCAGGGATTACGAGCAGTACTTC
TRBD2	TRBV28	TRBJ2-3	.	CASSLLGGRALTF	TGTGCCAGCAGTTTATTGGGCGGGAGGGCCCTAACATTT
.	TRBV9	TRBJ2-7	.	CASSTGPRSYEQYF	TGTGCCAGCAGTACAGGTCCACGCTCCTACGAGCAGTACTTC
.	TRBV6-5	TRBJ1-1	.	CASRRSRYTEAFF	TGTGCCAGCAGGAGGTCCAGGTACACTGAAGCTTTCTTT
.	TRBV28	TRBJ2-2	.	CASSAGTRDTGELFF	TGTGCCAGCAGTGCCGGGACAAGGGACACCGGGGAGCTGTTTTTT
.	TRBV20-1	TRBJ2-7	many	CSARGGGEQYF	TGCAGTGCCAGAGGTGGGGGCGAGCAGTACTTC
TRBD1	TRBV6-5	TRBJ2-7	.	CASTVTGASYEQYF	TGTGCCAGCACCGTGACAGGGGCCTCCTACGAGCAGTACTTC
.	TRBV4-3	TRBJ2-1	.	CASSQDPAAYNEQFF	TGCGCCAGCAGCCAAGATCCCGCAGCCTACAATGAGCAGTTCTTC
TRBD1	TRBV10-3	TRBJ1-1	few	CAIRNDRGTEAFF	TGTGCCATCAGGAACGACAGGGGCACTGAAGCTTTCTTT
TRBD1	TRBV7-6	TRBJ1-4	few	CASSSQTGGSEKLFF	TGTGCCAGCAGCTCTCAGACAGGGGGAAGTGAAAAACTGTTTTTT
.	TRBV6-1	TRBJ2-4	.	CASESGNIQYF	TGTGCCAGCGAAAGCGGGAACATTCAGTACTTC
.	TRBV18	TRBJ2-7	.	CASSPLVGGNEQYF	TGTGCCAGCTCACCGTTGGTCGGGGGCAACGAGCAGTACTTC
TRBD2	TRBV18	TRBJ2-7	once	CASSPPPSGRIAAYEQYF	TGTGCCAGCTCACCACCCCCTAGCGGGAGGATCGCGGCCTACGAGCAGTACTTC
TRBD2	TRBV7-9	TRBJ2-1	once	CASNQLAGVYNEQFF	TGTGCCAGCAATCAACTAGCGGGAGTCTACAATGAGCAGTTCTTC
.	TRBV5-6	TRBJ2-7	.	CASSGDSSSYEQYF	TGTGCCAGCAGCGGGGACTCTAGCTCCTACGAGCAGTACTTC
TRBD1	TRBV14	TRBJ2-1	.	CASSQDFGDRQFF	TGTGCCAGCAGCCAAGATTTCGGGGACAGGCAGTTCTTC
.	TRBV15	TRBJ1-2	few	CATSMITGSSYGYTF	TGTGCCACCAGCATGATCACAGGGTCGAGCTATGGCTACACCTTC
.	TRBV15	TRBJ1-4	few	CATSRDLGWDEKLFF	TGTGCCACCAGCAGAGATTTGGGGTGGGATGAAAAACTGTTTTTT
.	TRBV19	TRBJ1-2	few	CASSWGTTTNYGYTF	TGTGCCAGTAGTTGGGGGACAACTACTAACTATGGCTACACCTTC
TRBD2	TRBV4-2	TRBJ2-2	.	CASSQDGLAGGPTGELFF	TGTGCCAGCAGCCAGGATGGACTAGCGGGAGGGCCAACCGGGGAGCTGTTTTTT
.	TRBV20-1	TRBJ2-1	.	CSARDWDEQFF	TGCAGTGCTAGGGACTGGGATGAGCAGTTCTTC
.	TRBV28	TRBJ2-5	.	CASRLTQEFQETQYF	TGTGCCAGCAGGCTAACACAGGAATTCCAAGAGACCCAGTACTTC
.	TRBV19	TRBJ2-2	.	CASSIFTTETGELFF	TGTGCCAGTAGTATCTTTACGACGGAAACCGGGGAGCTGTTTTTT
.	TRBV20-1	TRBJ2-7	.	CSAPGWYEQYF	TGCAGTGCCCCTGGGTGGTACGAGCAGTACTTC
.	TRBV6-1	TRBJ1-1	many	CASSERPREAEAFF	TGTGCCAGCAGTGAAAGGCCCAGGGAGGCTGAAGCTTTCTTT
.	TRBV2	TRBJ2-3	once	CASRIGTDTQYF	TGTGCCAGCAGAATCGGCACAGATACGCAGTATTTT
.	TRBV28	TRBJ2-6	.	CASSPTFYSGANVLTF	TGTGCCAGCAGCCCAACTTTCTACTCTGGGGCCAACGTCCTGACTTTC
.	TRBV28	TRBJ2-7	.	CASRPASASSYEQYF	TGTGCCAGCAGGCCAGCTAGCGCGAGCTCCTACGAGCAGTACTTC
.	TRBV27	TRBJ2-2	.	CASSLSGDTGELFF	TGTGCCAGCAGTTTATCCGGGGACACCGGGGAGCTGTTTTTT
.	TRBV30	TRBJ2-7	.	CASRFRARDEQYF	TGTGCCTCGAGATTTAGGGCCCGAGACGAGCAGTACTTC
.	TRBV9	TRBJ2-3	few	CASSVSAGRGTTDTQYF	TGTGCCAGCAGCGTTTCTGCCGGCAGGGGCACCACAGATACGCAGTATTTT
.	TRBV27	TRBJ2-2	few	CASRFALLAGELFF	TGTGCCAGCAGGTTTGCGCTCCTGGCCGGGGAGCTGTTTTTT